A single T cell receptor beta chain is shown here with its context. Participant ages covered roughly 18 to 89 years across about two dozen US areas. Membership in each cohort depended on participant-reported clinical history. Those designated as exposed participants met a COVID-19 case within 2 weeks before study entry. This CDR3 has 16 amino acids. V gave up 4 bases and J gave up 3 bases; unmatched junction bases: 10. Germline CDR1 reads ENHRY; CDR2 reads SYGVKD. Sequencing was performed with immunoSEQ multiplex PCR; in TCRdb, only in-frame clones are kept and a portion is missing. The table lists 180,000 or so clones, approximately 80% of them singletons. The data originate from a study of blood T cell repertoires in COVID-19. Study summary: In each case, the material was cDNA or gDNA derived from T cells, B-cell-depleted T cells, or PBMCs.

The chain combines TRBV10-3 with TRBJ1-2; TRBD1 aligns across 8 bases. The material sequenced was PBMCs or T cells enriched from blood (not recorded which). The receptor comes from a man in his sixties who had been exposed to COVID-19. The CDR3 DNA is TGTGCCATCAGTGCACAGAACAGGGGGTTCGACTATGGCTACACCTTC. It yields the protein CAISAQNRGFDYGYTF.